One sample yielded the 27 T cell receptor beta chains listed below, sequenced in a study of blood T cell repertoires in COVID-19. Repertoires were generated with immunoSEQ multiplex PCR, while TCRdb's copy carries only in-frame clones and drops some. This sample has hundreds of thousands of clones; around 89% occur once, and the top ten carry roughly 0.25%. Specimen: peripheral blood. The receptors shown here come from a woman younger than 30 with acute or convalescent COVID-19.

Concerning this clone: The sample contains more than one DNA sequence encoding this CDR3. The rearrangement links TRBV29-1 to TRBJ1-2; tentatively, D is TRBD1 (5 bases). Looked up from germline, CDR1 is SQVTM and CDR2 is ANQGSEA. The CDR3 is made up of 11 amino acids. The V and J ends lost 4 bases and 6 bases respectively, with 9 bases between them. The CDR3 reads CSVAGGDGYTF. The CDR3, as DNA: TGCAGCGTTGCAGGAGGGGATGGCTACACCTTC.

The DNA of the CDR3 is TGTGCCAGTAGTATTCGGCAGGAGGGGCGCACCTCGAACACTGAAGCTTTCTTT. Translation gives CASSIRQEGRTSNTEAFF. This chain links TRBV19 with TRBJ1-1, with D tentatively TRBD1 (5 bases). V was clipped by 3 bases and J by 1 base, with 21 bases between them. This CDR3 contains 18 residues. CDR1 and CDR2 (germline): LNHDA, SQIVND (reference sequence).

This chain joins TRBV21-1 and TRBJ1-4; TRBD1, the table's D call, was not compared with the DNA. TRBV21-1 is listed as a pseudogene. The CDR3 covers 15 residues. CDR3 residues: CASSMGDRGGEKLFF. The CDR3, as DNA: TGTGCCAGCAGCATGGGGGACAGGGGGGGAGAAAAACTGTTTTTT.

Here the CDR3 reads CASSLRQSGANVLTF. DNA of the CDR3: TGTGCCAGCAGCCTCCGACAGTCTGGGGCCAACGTCCTGACTTTC. The chain links TRBV9 to TRBJ2-6; TRBD1 might be the D (5 bases). Trimming pared 4 bases from V and 1 base from J, leaving 9 bases between. Germline lookup yields CDR1 SGDLS and CDR2 YYNGEE. The CDR3 runs 15 residues.

The rearrangement links TRBV5-1 to TRBJ2-7; 8 nucleotides agree with TRBD2. Unmatched junction bases numbered 8, after V lost 3 bases and J lost 0 bases. From germline, CDR1 is SGHRS and CDR2 YFSETQ. This CDR3 is built from 16 residues. The chain's CDR3 is CASSWDSGVSSYEQYF. CDR3 nucleotide sequence: TGCGCCAGCAGCTGGGATAGCGGGGTGAGCTCCTACGAGCAGTACTTC.

This sequence joins TRBV11-3 and TRBJ1-1; the D is unclear. Germline V CDR1 and CDR2: SGHNT, YENEEA. This CDR3 spans 13 amino acids. V lost 1 base, J lost 0 bases, and 3 bases lay in between. The CDR3: CASSLAVNTEAFF. The CDR3 bases are TGTGCCAGCAGCTTAGCTGTGAACACTGAAGCTTTCTTT.

The chain couples TRBV30 to TRBJ2-1; D possibly corresponds to TRBD2 (7 bases). The CDR3 is 16 residues long. The V gene lost 4 bases and the J gene lost 4 bases, with 20 bases spanning the gap. CDR1 GTSNPN and CDR2 SVGIG come from the germline V gene (reference sequence). The CDR3 here is CAWKGGALNPYNEQFF. The CDR3 nucleotides read TGTGCCTGGAAAGGGGGGGCCCTCAACCCGTACAATGAGCAGTTCTTC. The variable domain in full, completed from reference TRBV30 and TRBJ2-1, reads SQTIHQWPATLVQPVGSPLSLECTVEGTSNPNLYWYRQAAGRGLQLLFYSVGIGQISSEVPQNLSASRPQDRQFILSSKKLLLSDSGFYLCAWKGGALNPYNEQFFGPGTRLTVL.

The chain is built from TRBV14 and TRBJ2-1; tentatively, D is TRBD2 (6 bases). This CDR3 comprises 19 residues. Germline CDR1 is SGHDN and CDR2 is FVKESK. Between the trimmed V and J ends, which lost 0 bases and 1 base, there was a span of 19 bases. The CDR3 region is CASSQESDLSGFSYNEQFF. The CDR3 DNA follows: TGTGCCAGCAGCCAAGAATCGGACCTTAGCGGTTTTTCCTACAATGAGCAGTTCTTC.

A single count supports this clone. The chain carries TRBV29-1 and TRBJ1-2; D may be TRBD1 (5 bases). Germline lookup yields CDR1 SQVTM and CDR2 ANQGSEA. The CDR3 sequence is 13 residues long. The CDR3 reads CTALTGANYGYTF. CDR3 DNA: TGCACCGCCCTAACAGGCGCTAACTATGGCTACACCTTC.

The genes are TRBV5-1 and TRBJ2-7, with a tentative D call TRBD1 (5 bases). Trimming took off 0 bases at V and 1 base at J, with 20 bases between the two ends. Germline-derived CDR1 and CDR2 are SGHRS and YFSETQ. CDR3 length: 18 residues. The CDR3 region has the DNA TGCGCCAGCAGCTTGGGGACCCAGGGATACGGGTTATCCTACGAGCAGTACTTC. Translation: CASSLGTQGYGLSYEQYF.

This chain connects TRBV11-3 to TRBJ1-1; D uncertain. The V gene lost 4 bases and the J gene lost 4 bases, with 10 bases spanning the gap. This CDR3 comprises 13 residues. Germline loops: CDR1 SGHNT, CDR2 YENEEA. CDR3 nucleotides: TGTGCCAGCAGCTGGAGTCTTGTCACTGAAGCTTTCTTT. As protein: CASSWSLVTEAFF.

The chain combines TRBV4-3 with TRBJ1-2; no firm D call. This CDR3 has 15 amino acids. The germline CDR1 and CDR2 sequences are LGHNA and YSLEER. Trimming stripped 1 base from V and 3 bases from J, with 12 bases between. In DNA form, the CDR3 reads TGCGCCAGCAGCCAAGCGGGTTGGCGGGACTATGGCTACACCTTC. This encodes CASSQAGWRDYGYTF.

The chain employs TRBV19 and TRBJ1-2, with D possibly TRBD1 on 6 matching bases. The CDR3 contains 14 residues. V lost 1 base to trimming and J lost 0 bases, with 6 bases between them. Per germline, CDR1 LNHDA and CDR2 SQIVND (reference sequence). The DNA for the CDR3 is TGTGCCAGTAGTATAGGGACAGCTAACTATGGCTACACCTTC. Protein sequence: CASSIGTANYGYTF.

The chain links TRBV7-9 to TRBJ2-2, with 11 bases matching TRBD2. The CDR3 contains 16 residues. The germline CDR1 and CDR2 sequences are SEHNR and FQNEAQ (reference sequence). Trimming took 4 bases from V and 7 from J; bases not matched to a gene: 8. Here the CDR3 DNA reads TGTGCCAGCAGCTCTAGACTAGCGGGACGGATCGGGGAGCTGTTTTTT. Amino acids: CASSSRLAGRIGELFF.

The CDR3 protein is CASGLELTDQGYQPQHF. The CDR3 DNA sequence: TGTGCTAGTGGTTTAGAGTTGACAGATCAAGGCTATCAGCCCCAGCATTTT. The chain recombines TRBV12-5 with TRBJ1-5; a possible D gene is TRBD1 (5 bases). From germline, CDR1 is LGHNT and CDR2 FRNRAP. The CDR3 consists of 17 residues. Trimming took off 3 bases at V and 5 bases at J, with 20 bases between the two ends.

With regard to this clone: Other DNA sequences in this sample translate to the same CDR3. DNA of the CDR3: TGTGCCAGCAGCTTAGCCAGCACTGAAGCTTTCTTT. It specifies CASSLASTEAFF. V usage is TRBV7-9 and J usage is TRBJ1-1; D is unclear. V lost 0 bases to trimming and J lost 4 bases, with 3 bases between them. CDR1 is SEHNR, CDR2 FQNEAQ, per germline (reference sequence). This CDR3 spans 12 amino acids.

J is TRBJ1-1 and V is TRBV5-1; 7 bases align to TRBD1. There are 16 residues in the CDR3. The V gene's germline CDR1 is SGHRS and CDR2 YFSETQ. J gave up 1 base and V 0 bases, and 6 bases lay outside the gene matches. The chain's CDR3 is CASSLALNRGNTEAFF. For the CDR3, the DNA is TGCGCCAGCAGCTTGGCCTTGAACAGGGGGAACACTGAAGCTTTCTTT.

The chain has TRBV19 and TRBJ2-1; D possibly corresponds to TRBD2 (6 bases). The CDR3 has 15 residues. V dropped 5 bases and J dropped 0 bases, with 11 bases sitting between them. Germline CDR1 is LNHDA and CDR2 is SQIVND (reference sequence). The CDR3 DNA follows: TGTGCCAGTAGTCTGACTAGAAGCTCCTACAATGAGCAGTTCTTC. Its translation: CASSLTRSSYNEQFF.

Worth noting for this clone: Other DNA sequences from this sample encode an identical CDR3 as well. The rearrangement joins TRBV19 to TRBJ2-2; 7 nucleotides line up with TRBD1. Trimming at V came to 1 base and at J to 5 bases, leaving 1 base not matched to a gene. The CDR3 has 14 residues. Germline assignment: CDR1 LNHDA and CDR2 SQIVND (reference sequence). The CDR3 region has the DNA TGTGCCAGTAGTATAGGCAGGGGGACCGGGGAGCTGTTTTTT. Its translation is CASSIGRGTGELFF.

A single count supports this clone. The chain is built from TRBV19 and TRBJ2-7; 7 bases match TRBD2. J was trimmed by 5 bases and V by 9 bases; bases with no gene match: 7. Germline CDR1 LNHDA, CDR2 SQIVND (reference sequence). This CDR3 comprises 12 residues. The CDR3 nucleotides are TGTGCCAGCGCCCCCGGGACTAACGAGCAGTACTTC. Translating it yields CASAPGTNEQYF.

The chain links TRBV7-9 to TRBJ2-1; 8 nucleotides match TRBD2. Trimming removed 2 bases from V and 6 bases from J; junction bases left unmatched: 3. Germline values: CDR1 SEHNR, CDR2 FQNEAQ (reference sequence). The CDR3 contains 14 residues. For the CDR3, the DNA is TGTGCCAGCAGCTTACCTCTAGCGGGCAATGAGCAGTTCTTC. Protein product: CASSLPLAGNEQFF.

This clone appeared once. J is TRBJ1-2 and V is TRBV24-1, with TRBD1 matching over 7 bases. This CDR3 contains 14 residues. In germline, CDR1 is KGHDR, CDR2 SFDVKD. V shed 3 bases, J shed 4 bases, and the junction held 4 bases outside the gene matches. CDR3 sequence: CATSDKGASYGYTF. CDR3 coding DNA: TGTGCCACCAGTGATAAGGGGGCGAGCTATGGCTACACCTTC.

The chain carries TRBV19 and TRBJ2-3, with 15 bases identical to TRBD2. This CDR3 contains 17 residues. CDR1 is LNHDA and CDR2 is SQIVND in the germline V gene (reference sequence). The V segment lost 5 bases and the J segment 4 bases; nucleotides outside the gene matches: 7. Written as DNA, the CDR3 is TGTGCCAGTAGTTCCGGACTAGCGGGGGGGCGGGCAGATACGCAGTATTTT. It codes for CASSSGLAGGRADTQYF.

The V call is TRBV5-1, the J call TRBJ1-3; TRBD1 is a possible D gene (6 bases). Trimming cost V 3 bases and J 2 bases, with 9 bases left between them. Germline CDR1 SGHRS, CDR2 YFSETQ. The CDR3 covers 14 residues. CDR3: CASSSGQPGNTIYF. DNA for the CDR3: TGCGCCAGCAGCTCCGGACAGCCTGGAAACACCATATATTTT.

The rearrangement uses TRBV6-5 and TRBJ2-1; a weak D match, TRBD1 (5 bases). Between the trimmed V and J ends, which lost 7 bases and 11 bases, there was a span of 12 bases. Germline V gene data show CDR1 as MNHEY and CDR2 as SVGAGI. This CDR3 is built from 11 residues. CDR3 residues: CASTDQDKQFF. The CDR3 DNA reads TGTGCCAGCACCGACCAGGACAAGCAGTTCTTC.

This clone was found once. J is TRBJ2-6 and V is TRBV3-1 (or the pseudogene TRBV3-2); 9 bases align to TRBD2. Germline CDR1 LGHDT, CDR2 YNNKEL (reference sequence). This CDR3 spans 17 amino acids. After removal of 4 bases from V and 1 base from J, the junction contained 5 bases not matched to a gene. CDR3 nucleotide sequence: TGTGCCAGCAGCCTGCGGGGGGGCAGGTCTGGGGCCAACGTCCTGACTTTC. Its protein is CASSLRGGRSGANVLTF.

This rearrangement joins TRBV6-1 to TRBJ1-2; D ambiguous. Trimming cost V 7 bases and J 4 bases, with 7 bases left between them. The CDR3 has 11 amino acids. The V gene's germline CDR1 is MNHNS and CDR2 SASEGT. DNA for the CDR3: TGTGCCAGCACGGGAGGCTATGGCTACACCTTC. It specifies CASTGGYGYTF.